The 18 T cell receptor beta chains reported below all come from one sample, sequenced in a study of CD8+ T cells in alopecia areata (dated by TCRdb to between 2017 and 2018). To prepare the library, the immunoSEQ multiplex PCR assay was applied. RNA was extracted from all samples and reverse transcribed into cDNA as template for TCR sequencing. The source is immuneACCESS, and TCRdb retained only in-frame sequences with V and J called. Part of the clones is not carried over; for the studies checked, unresolved V genes explain less than half of this, and the remainder is unexplained. This sample holds about 200,000 clones; under 40% were observed only once. 0.45% to 0.55% of the sample is in the top ten clones. This specimen's treatment or condition label, per the study, means: oral pan-JAK inhibitor, 5-10 mg twice daily. This specimen consisted of CD4+ T cells sorted from blood, obtained around week 30, from a patient treated with tofacitinib. The source is a human donor with alopecia areata.

J is TRBJ2-7 and V is TRBV2, with 9 bases aligning to TRBD1. In germline, CDR1 is SNHLY, CDR2 FYNNEI. Trimming at V came to 7 bases and at J to 0 bases, leaving 7 bases not matched to a gene. This CDR3 contains 15 residues. The CDR3 bases are TGTGCCAGCACCGCGGGACAGGGAATCTCCTACGAGCAGTACTTC. This translates into CASTAGQGISYEQYF.

This clone was picked up a small number of times. The genes are TRBV6-5 and TRBJ1-1; maybe TRBD1 (5 bases). Germline CDR1 reads MNHEY; CDR2 reads SVGAGI. The V end was cut by 8 bases, the J end by 0 bases, with 16 bases between. The CDR3 contains 15 residues. In DNA, the CDR3 is TGTGCCAGCGGACACCGCCAACCATTGAACACTGAAGCTTTCTTT. Amino acid sequence: CASGHRQPLNTEAFF.

The V and J genes are TRBV15 and TRBJ1-5; D is unclear. Germline lookup yields CDR1 LNHNV and CDR2 YYDKDF (reference sequence). This CDR3 is 14 amino acids long. V was pared by 5 bases and J by 3 bases, with 11 bases between. DNA of the CDR3: TGTGCCACCAGCTTCCGACCCGACAATCAGCCCCAGCATTTT. It translates to CATSFRPDNQPQHF.

V is TRBV30 and J is TRBJ2-2, with D unclear. Trimming removed 4 bases from V and 4 bases from J, with 13 bases in between. Germline V gene data show CDR1 as GTSNPN and CDR2 as SVGIG (reference sequence). There are 14 residues in the CDR3. The CDR3 region has the DNA TGTGCCTGGAATGGGGTAGGGCGCACCGGGGAGCTGTTTTTT. As protein: CAWNGVGRTGELFF.

The rearrangement links TRBV7-9 to TRBJ2-5, with TRBD1 matching 7 bases. V trimming: 3 bases; J trimming: 5 bases; junction bases outside the gene matches: 9. Germline CDR1 SEHNR, CDR2 FQNEAQ (reference sequence). This CDR3 spans 15 amino acids. Written as DNA, the CDR3 is TGTGCCAGCAGCTTTGAACAGGGGCTCAGGGAGACCCAGTACTTC. Translated, it gives CASSFEQGLRETQYF.

This clone was found a few times. Written as DNA, the CDR3 is TGTGCCAGCAGCTTAGCTGGCAGGGGATCTAATTCACCCCTCCACTTT. This sequence encodes CASSLAGRGSNSPLHF. This chain joins TRBV7-6 and TRBJ1-6, with D maybe TRBD1 (6 bases). Trimming took off 0 bases at V and 6 bases at J, with 12 bases between the two ends. This CDR3 is built from 16 residues. CDR1 is SGHVS and CDR2 is FNYEAQ in the germline V gene. The full variable domain, in which reference TRBV7-6 and TRBJ1-6 provide the parts outside the CDR3, is GAGVSQSPRYKVTKRGQDVALRCDPISGHVSLYWYRQALGQGPEFLTYFNYEAQQDKSGLPNDRFSAERPEGSISTLTIQRTEQRDSAMYRCASSLAGRGSNSPLHFGNGTRLTVT.

The chain employs TRBV4-1 and TRBJ1-2; 8 bases map to TRBD1. The CDR3 is 15 amino acids. Germline V gene sequence: CDR1 MGHRA, CDR2 YSYEKL. Germline trimming cut 0 bases from V and 8 bases from J; bases unmatched to any gene: 8. DNA for the CDR3: TGCGCCAGCAGCCAAGACAGGGGGCTGACGAAAGGCTACACCTTC. This encodes CASSQDRGLTKGYTF.

The chain uses TRBV5-1 and TRBJ1-3; D is possibly TRBD1 (6 bases). The length of the CDR3 is 16 residues. The germline V gene encodes CDR1 SGHRS and CDR2 YFSETQ. Trimming took 4 bases from V and 0 from J, leaving 14 bases between them. The CDR3 spells CASSPGHEYSGNTIYF. CDR3 bases: TGCGCCAGCAGCCCGGGACATGAGTACTCTGGAAACACCATATATTTT.

The chain combines TRBV19 with TRBJ1-5; D remains ambiguous. CDR1 is LNHDA, CDR2 SQIVND, per germline (reference sequence). The CDR3 sequence is 13 residues long. The V gene lost 3 bases and the J gene lost 5 bases, with 8 bases spanning the gap. In DNA form, the CDR3 reads TGTGCCAGTAGTATCTCCACTGATCAGCCCCAGCATTTT. Residues: CASSISTDQPQHF.

This clone was seen a handful of times. The chain carries TRBV9 and TRBJ1-5, with unresolved D. V was shortened by 1 base and J by 3 bases, with 11 bases between the two germline ends. Germline assignment: CDR1 SGDLS and CDR2 YYNGEE. This CDR3 has 15 residues. The CDR3 region has the DNA TGTGCCAGCAGCGTATACGGAGATCTCAATCAGCCCCAGCATTTT. Protein product: CASSVYGDLNQPQHF.

The chain is built from TRBV25-1 and TRBJ1-5; the D is unclear. The length of the CDR3 is 15 residues. Germline V gene data show CDR1 as MGHDK and CDR2 as SYGVNS. Between the trimmed V and J ends, which lost 4 bases and 0 bases, there was a span of 10 bases. The CDR3 DNA follows: TGTGCCAGCAGTGGAAACCTTTATAGCAATCAGCCCCAGCATTTT. Translating gives CASSGNLYSNQPQHF.

About this clone: A much larger clone differs from this one at a single base, so this may be a read error. The rearrangement joins TRBV7-2 to TRBJ1-2; D unresolved. V gave up 1 base and J gave up 2 bases, with 5 bases separating them. The germline gives CDR1 SGHTA, CDR2 FQGNSA. This CDR3 comprises 13 residues. This CDR3 reads CASSLERNYGYTF. The CDR3 DNA reads as TGTGCCAGCAGCTTAGAGCGGAACTATGGCTACACCTTC.

The V and J genes are TRBV20-1 and TRBJ2-5, with D perhaps TRBD1 or TRBD2 (5 bases each). The J call could be wrong; TRBJ2-7 is a better fit for the DNA end. This CDR3 region has 11 residues. Per the germline V gene, CDR1 is DFQATT and CDR2 is SNEGSKA (reference sequence). CDR3 sequence reads: CSAGDGYEQYF. CDR3 in DNA: TGCAGTGCTGGGGACGGCTACGAGCAGTACTTC.

This clone has only a few counts. This chain links TRBV5-4 with TRBJ1-6; a weak D match, TRBD1 (5 bases). This CDR3 spans 15 amino acids. The V gene lost 4 bases and the J gene lost 13 bases, with 21 bases spanning the gap. Germline V gene lookup returns CDR1 SGHNT and CDR2 YYREEE (reference sequence). The chain's CDR3 is CASSPGTASVRPLHF. CDR3 DNA sequence: TGTGCCAGCAGCCCCGGGACCGCCTCCGTTCGGCCCCTCCACTTT.

The CDR3 nucleotides are TGTGCCTGGAGTGCCCGGGACGGCCTTTTCCGTGGCTACACCTTC. Translated, it gives CAWSARDGLFRGYTF. This chain uses TRBV30 with TRBJ1-2, with a weak D call TRBD1 (5 bases). The CDR3 extends over 15 amino acids. Looked up from germline, CDR1 is GTSNPN and CDR2 is SVGIG (reference sequence). V lost 1 base, J lost 7 bases, and 19 bases lay in between. The whole variable domain, filled in from reference TRBV30 and TRBJ1-2, reads SQTIHQWPATLVQPVGSPLSLECTVEGTSNPNLYWYRQAAGRGLQLLFYSVGIGQISSEVPQNLSASRPQDRQFILSSKKLLLSDSGFYLCAWSARDGLFRGYTFGSGTRLTVV.

This clone turned up a few times. The CDR3 region is CASSLGVDVTYEQYF. The DNA for the CDR3 is TGTGCCAGCAGCTTAGGAGTAGACGTCACCTACGAGCAGTACTTC. The chain recombines TRBV7-2 with TRBJ2-7, with D uncertain. The CDR3 is 15 residues long. V dropped 1 base and J dropped 2 bases, with 12 bases sitting between them. The V gene's germline CDR1 is SGHTA and CDR2 FQGNSA.

The table lists this clone with a few counts. The chain couples TRBV2 to TRBJ2-3; TRBD1 agrees at 7 bases. After removal of 9 bases from V and 9 bases from J, the junction contained 15 bases not matched to a gene. CDR1 is SNHLY and CDR2 is FYNNEI in the germline V gene. The CDR3 has 14 amino acids. The CDR3 protein is CARTKTGLWDTQYF. The DNA of the CDR3 is TGTGCCAGAACTAAGACAGGGTTATGGGACACGCAGTATTTT.

This chain joins TRBV30 and TRBJ2-3; 7 nucleotides match TRBD1. From germline, CDR1 is GTSNPN and CDR2 SVGIG (reference sequence). The CDR3 has 17 residues. Unmatched junction bases numbered 12, after V lost 2 bases and J lost 1 base. CDR3 nucleotides: TGTGCCTGGAGTAAACTCTCAATCGACAGGGGCACAGATACGCAGTATTTT. This encodes CAWSKLSIDRGTDTQYF.